What follows describes a single T cell receptor (beta chain). No cognate antigen has been identified for it. Base quality data are lacking; no much larger clone is found one base away. The cohort comprised around 700 healthy bone marrow donors. At the time of sampling, every cohort member was nominally healthy, though immune exposures that went unrecorded were likely present. The donor was CMV seronegative and belonged to the group of 350 to 400 seronegative cohort members. A peripheral blood sample was provided by each donor, and peripheral blood mononuclear cells were used for TCR beta sequencing. Genomic DNA was extracted from the blood cell samples with the Qiagen DNeasy Blood Extraction Kit. This sample is part of a study of cytomegalovirus exposure and HLA in healthy donors (dated by TCRdb to the late 2010s). Regarding the research as a whole: An earlier analysis of roughly 500 of the donors reported 250 to 350 Gb of sequence data and 117 million unique TCR beta sequences from about 200 million T cells. High-throughput TCR immunosequencing, statistical association of individual TCRs with disease status, and machine learning were combined to predict cytomegalovirus infection status. All discovery cohort repertoires had been generated using a single sequencing platform. Among under 450 genotyped donors of the cohort, an average of 235,054 unique TCR beta nucleotide sequences were sequenced per donor, approximately 20% of them non-productive. HLA typing included class I and class II loci at four-digit resolution. Alongside the repertoire data, information on donor age, sex, ethnicity and CMV serostatus was compiled. In the later analysis, no new phenotypic data were used to find candidate immune exposures; instead, reliance was placed on TCR beta sequences and their occurrence across donors. An earlier analysis of several hundred of the donors applied high-throughput TCR beta sequencing to assess whether each TCR beta V gene segment acted as functional or pseudogenic. The genetic ancestry cluster associated with self-reported Caucasian donors included 81% of the roughly 390 genotyped donors. The number of donors typed differed by locus, with roughly 629-640 for A, B, C, DRB1 and DQB1, roughly 520 for DQA1, 606 for DPA1, and some 440 for DPB1. The study aimed to test whether signatures of past pathogen exposure could be identified by cataloging public T cell receptors. A later genetic analysis took genome-wide SNP genotypes for about 65% of the 666 donors and used that subset as a discovery cohort. Four to six DR-DQ haplotypes were handled as single units for association and clustering, since linkage in the cohort was strong. Using immunosequencing, the study profiled T cell repertoires from fewer than 700 subjects and related those repertoires to cytomegalovirus serostatus. Besides the first cohort of about 730 subjects, a separate validation cohort made up of some 110 different subjects was used. An early release covering roughly 640 HLA-typed donors comprised 300 to 350 gigabases of sequencing data and around 80 million unique TCR sequences. A later analysis re-analyzed previously published TCR beta repertoires from roughly 630 donors and added high-resolution HLA genotyping to study TCR occurrence patterns. General conclusions and limits of the study: In an earlier analysis of approximately 590 of the donors, most TCR beta V segments appeared in productive rearrangements about 87% or about 30% of the time, broadly matching IMGT annotations. A further reported finding was that TCR beta sequences accurately predicted the HLA-A and HLA-B alleles for most subjects in the first cohort. Because some donors lacked HLA typing at each locus, the association tests relied only on the typed subset. Roughly uniform sequencing depth across donors was assumed in presence/absence analyses, although this assumption may not hold. A later analysis reported that several top co-occurrence clusters appeared linked to parvovirus B19, influenza, CMV and Epstein-Barr virus. A later analysis found that TCR association rates varied across HLA loci, with DRB1 alleles showing the most associated TCRs and HLA-C alleles the fewest. According to a later analysis, most CMV-associated TCR beta chains appeared to be HLA-restricted, and the HLA associations seemed to be driven largely by CMV exposure. In both the original and validation cohorts, the classifier was reported to diagnose cytomegalovirus status with high specificity and sensitivity. Three of the identified cytomegalovirus-associated TCR beta chains were confirmed in vitro to be specific for cytomegalovirus antigens. In this cohort, only TCR beta chains were sequenced, and detectable features were limited by the absence of alpha or paired-chain data. Linkage disequilibrium might explain the correlated functional status among segregating V segments, but an unknown experimental factor could not be ruled out. An association between a missense DCLRE1C variant and V-gene and J-gene trimming of TCR beta chains was found in a later genetic analysis and replicated in an independent cohort. CMV serostatus was the only immune exposure information available for the cohort. Specific HLA alleles were associated with 15,000 to 20,000 TCR beta sequences at a false discovery rate of 0.05 in a later analysis. In a later genetic analysis, fewer N-insertions in productive TCRs were reported among donors in an Asian-associated ancestry cluster than the 666-donor mean. When HLA alleles, especially DR and DQ, strongly co-occurred, attributing TCR associations to individual alleles was difficult. A later analysis found that HLA-associated TCR beta chains were more clonally expanded and had lower generation probabilities than equally common non-associated chains. Because counts were too low, fewer than 20 rarely observed V segments, including chromosome 9 orphons, were excluded from the earlier analysis of around 590 of the donors. The authors suggested that the approach could potentially be generalized to other disease states and immunological phenotypes. Because the 87-base-pair reads could not distinguish some IMGT-functional V segments, including TRBV6-2 and TRBV6-3, those segments were excluded. In the study, 150 to 200 TCR beta chains were listed as associated with cytomegalovirus. A group of highly shared sequence variants was considered likely to be a technical artifact of the sequencing pipeline. Across donors, most TCR sequences were observed very rarely, whereas some public TCRs were present in many individuals.

Sequences ENHRY (CDR1) and SYGVKD (CDR2) are obtained from the germline V gene. The CDR3 holds 17 amino acids from the cysteine to the phenylalanine. Only CDR3 DNA is held: 51 bases, read in frame from base 1. Trimming takes 6 bases off V and 5 bases off J; junction bases not matched to a gene: 12. The library was built by means of the immunoSEQ multiplex PCR assay. A mixture of 60 forward primers for TCR Vbeta segments and 13 reverse primers for TCR Jbeta segments was used in the multiplex PCR. The CDR3 region of rearranged TCR beta genes was amplified from genomic DNA with a multiplex PCR assay. The amplified TCR beta libraries were sequenced on the Illumina HiSeq System as 87-base-pair reads. In the source study's methods: In a later analysis, some 80 million unique TCR beta chains were counted across the roughly 610 repertoires, and roughly 10 million of these chains were shared by at least two donors. Raw reads were error-corrected and collapsed into unique sequences with a nearest-neighbor algorithm that merged closely related sequences to remove PCR and sequencing errors. Alignment of CDR3 sequences to IMGT reference sequences was used to assign V, D and J gene segments. Each retained sequence needed at least a six-nucleotide match to both a V gene segment and a J gene segment. A rearrangement counted as productive if the CDR3 had no stop codons and remained in frame with V and J, and every other rearrangement counted as non-productive. CDR3 was defined according to IMGT convention as the region running from the second conserved V-encoded cysteine to the conserved J-encoded phenylalanine. In an earlier analysis of more than 550 of the donors, sequences lacking an unambiguous match to a single V gene segment were excluded. An earlier analysis of 587 of the donors called V segments functional above 56.7% productive rearrangements and segregating when the between-donor standard deviation exceeded 5%. To diagnose cytomegalovirus status from the catalog of TCR beta chain sequences, a statistical classification framework was built. In a later analysis, TCR nucleotide sequences were compared against IMGT/GENE-DB human TR gene sequences so that V and J genes could be assigned. In a later analysis, CDR3 sequences and most-parsimonious VDJ recombination scenarios were assigned using the TCRdist pipeline. In a later analysis, every TCR beta chain was defined by the combination of its CDR3 amino acid sequence and its V-gene family, and reads without a unique V-gene family were dropped. As a way to deal with suspected cross-contamination and a sequencing artifact, a later analysis dropped 500 to 700 nucleotide sequences that were highly shared and had low generation probability. In a later analysis, a clonal expansion index for each public chain was calculated from normalized within-repertoire ranks of inferred template counts. In a later analysis, generation probabilities were computed using a VDJ recombination model fitted to out-of-frame rearrangements, and the results were checked against IGoR. A later analysis scored TCR-TCR, TCR-HLA and TCR-CMV co-occurrence with hypergeometric tests, applying a repertoire-size bias correction to TCR pairs. False discovery rates were estimated in a later analysis by permuting HLA or CMV assignments 20 times. In a later analysis, co-occurring TCRs were grouped with DBSCAN, and TCRdist sequence similarity was added when clustering was performed within HLA-allele-positive subsets. For co-occurrence clustering, repertoires with fewer than 30,000 or more than 120,000 public chains were excluded, along with 5 or 6 repertoires with anomalous nucleotide sharing. TCRdb holds this immuneACCESS table with in-frame rearrangements only. Some clones are missing; in checked studies, unresolved V genes explain under half, and the rest has no known cause. The V and J calls and the clone size are those of that table, but D and trimming were determined from the DNA. The sample table holds roughly 99,000 clones, of which more than 75% were seen once. The top ten hold 3% to 4% of the sample.

Sequencing used PBMCs. Recombination joined TRBV10-3 with TRBJ2-7; TRBD2 lines up with 14 middle nucleotides. This clonotype originated in a woman aged 40 to 55 in good health and CMV-seronegative. The DNA sequence reads TGTGCCATCAGACCCGGACTAGCGGGGGGTCAGGGGCACGAGCAGTACTTC. This gives the protein CAIRPGLAGGQGHEQYF.